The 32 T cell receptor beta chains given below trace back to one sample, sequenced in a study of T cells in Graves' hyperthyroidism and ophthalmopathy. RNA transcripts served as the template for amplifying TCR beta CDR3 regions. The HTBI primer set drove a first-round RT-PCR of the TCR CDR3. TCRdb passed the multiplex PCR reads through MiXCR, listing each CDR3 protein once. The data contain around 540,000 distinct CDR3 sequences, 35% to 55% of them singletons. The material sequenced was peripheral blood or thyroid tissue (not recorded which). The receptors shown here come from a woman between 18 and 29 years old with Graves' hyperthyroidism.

The CDR3 DNA reads TGTGCCAGCAGTCCGATTCTAGCGGGAGGGGTAAATGAGCAGTTCTTC. It translates to CASSPILAGGVNEQFF. V usage is TRBV11-2 and J usage is TRBJ2-1, with 12 bases lining up with TRBD2. The CDR3 spans 16 residues. V lost 6 bases to trimming and J lost 7 bases; unmatched junction nucleotides: 10. Looked up from germline, CDR1 is SGHAT and CDR2 is FQNNGV.

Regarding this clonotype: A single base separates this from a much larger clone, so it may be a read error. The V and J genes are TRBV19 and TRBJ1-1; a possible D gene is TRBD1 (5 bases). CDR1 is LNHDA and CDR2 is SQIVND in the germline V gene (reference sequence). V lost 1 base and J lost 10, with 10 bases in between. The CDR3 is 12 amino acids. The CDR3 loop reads CASSIGMGTAFF. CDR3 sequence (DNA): TGTGCCAGTAGTATAGGGATGGGGACAGCTTTCTTT. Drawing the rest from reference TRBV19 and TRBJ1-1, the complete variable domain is DGGITQSPKYLFRKEGQNVTLSCEQNLNHDAMYWYRQDPGQGLRLIYYSQIVNDFQKGDIAEGYSVSREKKESFPLTVTSAQKNPTAFYLCASSIGMGTAFFGQGTRLTVV.

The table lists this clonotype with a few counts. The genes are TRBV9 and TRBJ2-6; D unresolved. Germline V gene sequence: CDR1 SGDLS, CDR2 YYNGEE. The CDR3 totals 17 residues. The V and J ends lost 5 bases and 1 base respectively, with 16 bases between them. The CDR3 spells CASSPTSPVSGANVLTF. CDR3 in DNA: TGTGCCAGCAGTCCCACATCGCCGGTATCTGGGGCCAACGTCCTGACTTTC.

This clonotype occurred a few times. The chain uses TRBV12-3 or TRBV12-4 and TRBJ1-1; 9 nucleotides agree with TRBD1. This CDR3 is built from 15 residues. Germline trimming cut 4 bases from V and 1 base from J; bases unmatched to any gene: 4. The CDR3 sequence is CASSSYRGQNTEAFF. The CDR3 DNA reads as TGTGCCAGCAGTTCTTACAGGGGGCAGAACACTGAAGCTTTCTTT.

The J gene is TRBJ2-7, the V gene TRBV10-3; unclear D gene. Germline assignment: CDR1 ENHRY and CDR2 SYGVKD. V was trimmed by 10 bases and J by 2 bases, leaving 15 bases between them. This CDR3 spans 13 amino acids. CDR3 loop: CASSMLGTYEQYF. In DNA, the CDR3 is TGTGCCAGCTCCATGCTTGGCACCTACGAGCAGTACTTC.

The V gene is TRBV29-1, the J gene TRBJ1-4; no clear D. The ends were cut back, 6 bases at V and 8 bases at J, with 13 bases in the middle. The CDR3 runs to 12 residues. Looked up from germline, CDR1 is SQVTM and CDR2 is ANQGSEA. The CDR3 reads CSVSGLAEKLFF. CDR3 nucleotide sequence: TGCAGCGTGAGTGGGCTAGCGGAAAAACTGTTTTTT.

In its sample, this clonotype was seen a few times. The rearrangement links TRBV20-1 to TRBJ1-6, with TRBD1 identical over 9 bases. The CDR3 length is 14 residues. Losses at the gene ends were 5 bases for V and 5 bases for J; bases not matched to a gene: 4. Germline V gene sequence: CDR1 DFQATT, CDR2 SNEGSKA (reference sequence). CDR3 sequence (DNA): TGCAGTGCTCTCCGGGACAGGGATAATTCACCCCTCCACTTT. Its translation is CSALRDRDNSPLHF.

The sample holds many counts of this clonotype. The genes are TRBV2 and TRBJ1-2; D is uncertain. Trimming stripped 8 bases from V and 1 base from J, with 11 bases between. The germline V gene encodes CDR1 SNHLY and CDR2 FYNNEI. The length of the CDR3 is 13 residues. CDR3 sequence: CASVLLINYGYTF. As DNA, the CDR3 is TGTGCCAGCGTACTCCTGATTAACTATGGCTACACCTTC.

CDR3 sequence (DNA): TGTGCCACCAGCAGAGATCTCCTAGCGGGAGGGTTCTACGAGCAGTACTTC. This sequence encodes CATSRDLLAGGFYEQYF. V is TRBV15 and J is TRBJ2-7; TRBD2 matches at 12 bases. CDR1 and CDR2 (germline): LNHNV, YYDKDF (reference sequence). The CDR3 has 17 amino acids. Losses at the gene ends were 0 bases for V and 3 bases for J; bases not matched to a gene: 6.

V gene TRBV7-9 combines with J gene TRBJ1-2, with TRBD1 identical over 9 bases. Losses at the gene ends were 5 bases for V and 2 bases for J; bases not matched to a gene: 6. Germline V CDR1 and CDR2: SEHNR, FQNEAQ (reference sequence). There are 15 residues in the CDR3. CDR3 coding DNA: TGTGCCAGCAGCCCCGGGGGGACAGGGAACTATGGCTACACCTTC. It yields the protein CASSPGGTGNYGYTF.

The CDR3 DNA is TGTGCCACCAGTGACCGGGACAGCCTAGCCGAAAAACTGTTTTTT. It encodes CATSDRDSLAEKLFF. The V and J genes are TRBV24-1 and TRBJ1-4; TRBD1 agrees at 7 bases. This CDR3 has 15 residues. V gave up 4 bases and J gave up 8 bases; unmatched junction bases: 9. Per the germline V gene, CDR1 is KGHDR and CDR2 is SFDVKD.

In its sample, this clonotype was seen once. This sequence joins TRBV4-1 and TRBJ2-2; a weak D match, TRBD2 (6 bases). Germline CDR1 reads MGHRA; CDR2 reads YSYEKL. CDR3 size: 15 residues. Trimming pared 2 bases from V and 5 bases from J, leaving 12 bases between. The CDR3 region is CASSQQAGRTGELFF. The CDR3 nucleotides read TGCGCCAGCAGCCAACAGGCGGGACGGACCGGGGAGCTGTTTTTT.

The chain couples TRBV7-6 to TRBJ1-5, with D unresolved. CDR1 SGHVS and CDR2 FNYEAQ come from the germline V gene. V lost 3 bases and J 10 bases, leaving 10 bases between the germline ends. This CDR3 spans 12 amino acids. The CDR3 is CASSLRVAPQHF. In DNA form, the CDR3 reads TGTGCCAGCAGCTTGAGGGTAGCTCCCCAGCATTTT.

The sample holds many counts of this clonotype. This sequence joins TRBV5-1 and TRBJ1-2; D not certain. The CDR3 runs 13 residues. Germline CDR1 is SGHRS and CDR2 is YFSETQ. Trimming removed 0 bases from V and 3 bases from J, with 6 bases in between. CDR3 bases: TGCGCCAGCAGCTTGGATGGTTACTATGGCTACACCTTC. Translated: CASSLDGYYGYTF.

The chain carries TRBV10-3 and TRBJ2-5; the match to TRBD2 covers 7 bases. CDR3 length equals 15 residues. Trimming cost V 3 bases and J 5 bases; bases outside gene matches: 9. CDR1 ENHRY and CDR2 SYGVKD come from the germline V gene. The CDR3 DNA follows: TGTGCCATCAGTGACTCCGGGGGGTCGGTGGAGACCCAGTACTTC. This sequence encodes CAISDSGGSVETQYF.

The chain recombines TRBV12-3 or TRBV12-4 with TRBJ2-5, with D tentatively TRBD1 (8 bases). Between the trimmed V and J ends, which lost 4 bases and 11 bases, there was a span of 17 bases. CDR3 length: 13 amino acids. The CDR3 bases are TGTGCCAGCAGTTACAGGGGGGGGAGGGAGCAGTACTTC. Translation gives CASSYRGGREQYF.

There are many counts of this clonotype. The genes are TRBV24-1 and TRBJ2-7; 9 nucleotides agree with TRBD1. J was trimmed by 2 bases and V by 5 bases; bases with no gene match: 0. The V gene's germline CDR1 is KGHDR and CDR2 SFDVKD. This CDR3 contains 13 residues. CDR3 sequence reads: CATSGTGAYEQYF. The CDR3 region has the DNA TGTGCCACCAGTGGGACAGGGGCCTACGAGCAGTACTTC.

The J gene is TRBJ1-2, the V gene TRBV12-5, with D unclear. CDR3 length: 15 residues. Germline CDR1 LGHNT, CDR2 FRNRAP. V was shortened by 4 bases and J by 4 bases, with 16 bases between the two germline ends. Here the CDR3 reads CASGCPGRFCYGYTF. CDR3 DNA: TGTGCTAGTGGTTGTCCGGGTCGGTTTTGCTATGGCTACACCTTC.

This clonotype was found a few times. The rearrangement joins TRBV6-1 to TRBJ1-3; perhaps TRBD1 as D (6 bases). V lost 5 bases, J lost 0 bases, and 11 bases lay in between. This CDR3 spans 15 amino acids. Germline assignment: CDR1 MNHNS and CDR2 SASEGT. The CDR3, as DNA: TGTGCCAGCAGTCCCAGGGGTTACTCTGGAAACACCATATATTTT. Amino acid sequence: CASSPRGYSGNTIYF.

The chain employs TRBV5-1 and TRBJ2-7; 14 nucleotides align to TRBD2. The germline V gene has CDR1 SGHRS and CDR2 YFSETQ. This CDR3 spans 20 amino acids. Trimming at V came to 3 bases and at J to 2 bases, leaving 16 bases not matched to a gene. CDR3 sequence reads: CASSYAGTSGSREVPYEQYF. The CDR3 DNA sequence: TGCGCCAGCAGCTATGCCGGGACTAGCGGGAGCAGAGAGGTACCCTACGAGCAGTACTTC.

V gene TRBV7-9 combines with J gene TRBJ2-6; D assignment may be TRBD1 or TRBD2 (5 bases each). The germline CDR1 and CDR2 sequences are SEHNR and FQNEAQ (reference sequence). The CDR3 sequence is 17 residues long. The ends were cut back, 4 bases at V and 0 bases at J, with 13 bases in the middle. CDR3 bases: TGTGCCAGCAGCTCCGGGACCTACATCTCTGGGGCCAACGTCCTGACTTTC. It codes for CASSSGTYISGANVLTF.

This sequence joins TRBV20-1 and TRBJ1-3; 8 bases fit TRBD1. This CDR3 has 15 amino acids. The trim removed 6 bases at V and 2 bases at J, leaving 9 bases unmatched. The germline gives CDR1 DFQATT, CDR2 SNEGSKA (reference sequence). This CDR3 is CSAQTGTGPGNTIYF. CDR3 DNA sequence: TGCAGTGCCCAGACCGGGACAGGTCCTGGAAACACCATATATTTT.

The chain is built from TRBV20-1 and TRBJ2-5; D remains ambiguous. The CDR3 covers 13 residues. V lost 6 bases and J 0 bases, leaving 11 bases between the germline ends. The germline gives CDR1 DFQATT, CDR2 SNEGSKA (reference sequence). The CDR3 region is CSAPTLYQETQYF. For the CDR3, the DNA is TGCAGTGCCCCCACCTTGTACCAAGAGACCCAGTACTTC.

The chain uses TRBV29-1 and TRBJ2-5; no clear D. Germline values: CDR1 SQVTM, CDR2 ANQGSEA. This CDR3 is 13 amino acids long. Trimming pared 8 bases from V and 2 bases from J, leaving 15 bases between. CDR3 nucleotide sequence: TGCAGCCTTAGACTTTACCCACAAGAGACCCAGTACTTC. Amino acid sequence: CSLRLYPQETQYF.

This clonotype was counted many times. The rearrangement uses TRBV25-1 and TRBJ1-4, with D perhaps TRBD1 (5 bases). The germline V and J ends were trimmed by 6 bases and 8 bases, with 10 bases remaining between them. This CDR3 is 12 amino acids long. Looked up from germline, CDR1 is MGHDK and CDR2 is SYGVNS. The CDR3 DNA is TGTGCCAGCAGCGCTGAGGGGGAAAAACTGTTTTTT. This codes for CASSAEGEKLFF.

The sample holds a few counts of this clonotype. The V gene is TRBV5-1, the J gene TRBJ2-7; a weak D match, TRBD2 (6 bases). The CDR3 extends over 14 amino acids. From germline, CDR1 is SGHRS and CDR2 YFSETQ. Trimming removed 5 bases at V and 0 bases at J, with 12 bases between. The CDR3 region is CASSSGRVSYEQYF. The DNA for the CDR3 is TGCGCCAGCAGTAGCGGTAGGGTCTCCTACGAGCAGTACTTC.

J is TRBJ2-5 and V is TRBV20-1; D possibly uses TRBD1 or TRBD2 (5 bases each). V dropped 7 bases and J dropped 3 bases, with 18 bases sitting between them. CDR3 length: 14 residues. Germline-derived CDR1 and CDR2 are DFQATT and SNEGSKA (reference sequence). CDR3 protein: CSGGSLTSEETQYF. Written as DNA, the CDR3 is TGCAGTGGGGGGAGCCTAACTAGTGAAGAGACCCAGTACTTC.

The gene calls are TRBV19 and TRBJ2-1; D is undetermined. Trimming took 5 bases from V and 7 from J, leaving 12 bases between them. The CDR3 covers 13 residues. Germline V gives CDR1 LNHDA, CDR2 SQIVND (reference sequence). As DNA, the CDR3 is TGTGCCAGTAGTCAGCAGGAAAGGAATGAGCAGTTCTTC. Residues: CASSQQERNEQFF.

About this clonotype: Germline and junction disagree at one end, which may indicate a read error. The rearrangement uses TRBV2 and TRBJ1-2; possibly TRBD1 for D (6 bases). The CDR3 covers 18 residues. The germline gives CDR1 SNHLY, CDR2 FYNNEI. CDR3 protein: CAGSEVWGTNTLARGYTF. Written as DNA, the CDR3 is TGTGCCGGCAGTGAAGTCTGGGGGACAAACACCCTGGCGAGGGGCTACACCTTC.

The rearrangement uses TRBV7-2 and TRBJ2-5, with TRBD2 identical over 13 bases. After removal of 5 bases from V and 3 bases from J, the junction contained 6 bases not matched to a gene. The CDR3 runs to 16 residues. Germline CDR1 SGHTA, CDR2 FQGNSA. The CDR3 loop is CASSQGLAGDKETQYF. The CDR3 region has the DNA TGTGCCAGCAGCCAAGGACTAGCGGGAGACAAAGAGACCCAGTACTTC.

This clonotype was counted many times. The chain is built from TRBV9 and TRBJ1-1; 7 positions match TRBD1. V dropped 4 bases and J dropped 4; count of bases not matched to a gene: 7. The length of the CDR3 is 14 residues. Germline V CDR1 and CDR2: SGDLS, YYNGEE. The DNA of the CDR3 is TGTGCCAGCAGCCAGACAGGGCCCTCCACTGAAGCTTTCTTT. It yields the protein CASSQTGPSTEAFF.

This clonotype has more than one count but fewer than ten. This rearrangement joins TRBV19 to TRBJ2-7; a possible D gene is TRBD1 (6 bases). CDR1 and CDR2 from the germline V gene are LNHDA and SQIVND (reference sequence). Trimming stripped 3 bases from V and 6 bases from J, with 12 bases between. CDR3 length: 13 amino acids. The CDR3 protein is CASSITGIREQYF. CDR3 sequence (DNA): TGTGCCAGTAGTATTACAGGGATCCGCGAGCAGTACTTC.